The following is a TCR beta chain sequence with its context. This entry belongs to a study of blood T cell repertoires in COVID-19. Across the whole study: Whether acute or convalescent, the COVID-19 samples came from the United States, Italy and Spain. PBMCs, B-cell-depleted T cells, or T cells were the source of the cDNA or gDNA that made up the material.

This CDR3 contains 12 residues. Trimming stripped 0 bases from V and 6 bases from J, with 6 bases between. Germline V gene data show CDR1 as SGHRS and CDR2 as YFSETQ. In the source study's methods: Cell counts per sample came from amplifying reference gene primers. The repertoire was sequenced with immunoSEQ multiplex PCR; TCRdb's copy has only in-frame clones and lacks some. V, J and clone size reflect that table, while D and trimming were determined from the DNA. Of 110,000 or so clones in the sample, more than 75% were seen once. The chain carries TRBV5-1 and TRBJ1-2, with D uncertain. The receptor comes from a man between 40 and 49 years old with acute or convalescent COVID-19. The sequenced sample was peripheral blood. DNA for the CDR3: TGCGCCAGCAGCTTGGCGACTGATGGCTACACCTTC. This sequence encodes CASSLATDGYTF. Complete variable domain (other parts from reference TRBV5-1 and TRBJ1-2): KAGVTQTPRYLIKTRGQQVTLSCSPISGHRSVSWYQQTPGQGLQFLFEYFSETQRNKGNFPGRFSGRQFSNSRSEMNVSTLELGDSALYLCASSLATDGYTFGSGTRLTVV.